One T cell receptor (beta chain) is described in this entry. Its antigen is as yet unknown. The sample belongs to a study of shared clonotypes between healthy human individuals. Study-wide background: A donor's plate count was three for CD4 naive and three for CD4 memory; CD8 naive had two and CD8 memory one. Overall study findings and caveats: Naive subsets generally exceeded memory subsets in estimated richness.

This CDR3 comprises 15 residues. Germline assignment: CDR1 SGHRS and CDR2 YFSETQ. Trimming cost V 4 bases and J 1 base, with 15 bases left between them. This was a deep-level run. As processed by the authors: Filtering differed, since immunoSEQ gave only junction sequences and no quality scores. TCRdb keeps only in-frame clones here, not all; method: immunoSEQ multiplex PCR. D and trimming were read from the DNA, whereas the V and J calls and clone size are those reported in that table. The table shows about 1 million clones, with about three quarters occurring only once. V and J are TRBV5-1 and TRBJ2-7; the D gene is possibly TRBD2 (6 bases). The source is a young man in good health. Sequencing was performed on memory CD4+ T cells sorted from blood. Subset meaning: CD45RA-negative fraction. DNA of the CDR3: TGCGCCAGCAGCCCCGTGGAGGGGTGGTCCTACGAGCAGTACTTC. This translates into CASSPVEGWSYEQYF. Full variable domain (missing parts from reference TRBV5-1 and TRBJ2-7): KAGVTQTPRYLIKTRGQQVTLSCSPISGHRSVSWYQQTPGQGLQFLFEYFSETQRNKGNFPGRFSGRQFSNSRSEMNVSTLELGDSALYLCASSPVEGWSYEQYFGPGTRLTVT.